The next 19 T cell receptor beta chains were all read from a single sample in a study of T cell responses to AZD1222 COVID-19 vaccine. Data came from immunoSEQ multiplex PCR; TCRdb stores just in-frame clones and leaves some out. The sample has 120,000 or so clones; about 90% are singletons. The specimen was peripheral blood, collected on day 0 of AZD1222 vaccination. These receptors were collected from an adult in good health.

This clone was counted between two and nine times. The V and J genes are TRBV20-1 and TRBJ2-7, with unresolved D. Germline V gene lookup returns CDR1 DFQATT and CDR2 SNEGSKA (reference sequence). The V and J ends lost 6 bases and 9 bases respectively, with 15 bases between them. The CDR3 is 11 residues long. CDR3 residues: CSADGPLGQYF. The CDR3 coding sequence is TGCAGTGCCGACGGACCCCTTGGGCAGTACTTC.

This rearrangement joins TRBV11-3 to TRBJ1-1; D not certain. With 4 bases removed from V and 1 base from J, the gap between germline ends came to 7 bases. Germline V gene lookup returns CDR1 SGHNT and CDR2 YENEEA. The CDR3 sequence is 13 residues long. This CDR3 is CASSSGRNTEAFF. The CDR3 bases are TGTGCCAGCAGCTCCGGACGGAACACTGAAGCTTTCTTT.

The rearrangement uses TRBV28 and TRBJ1-6; D may be TRBD1 (6 bases). V dropped 2 bases and J dropped 6 bases, with 20 bases sitting between them. Germline V gives CDR1 MDHEN, CDR2 SYDVKM. The CDR3 totals 18 residues. The CDR3, as DNA: TGTGCCAGCAGTTTAAATAAGAGGACAGACAGGCTTAATTCACCCCTCCACTTT. Translating gives CASSLNKRTDRLNSPLHF.

The chain recombines TRBV12-3 or TRBV12-4 with TRBJ1-2, with 7 bases fitting TRBD1. The CDR3 length is 13 residues. J was trimmed by 8 bases and V by 6 bases; bases with no gene match: 9. The CDR3 coding sequence is TGTGCCAGCAGCCACAACAGGGGTTGGGGCTACACCTTC. Its translation is CASSHNRGWGYTF.

The gene calls are TRBV5-6 and TRBJ1-4, with D possibly matching TRBD1 (5 bases). This CDR3 region has 15 residues. The V end was cut by 0 bases, the J end by 4 bases, with 10 bases between. The germline gives CDR1 SGHDT, CDR2 YYEEEE. The CDR3 bases are TGTGCCAGCAGCTTGGAACAGGCCTATAATGAAAAACTGTTTTTT. Protein product: CASSLEQAYNEKLFF. Filled out from reference TRBV5-6 and TRBJ1-4, the complete variable domain reads DAGVTQSPTHLIKTRGQQVTLRCSPKSGHDTVSWYQQALGQGPQFIFQYYEEEERQRGNFPDRFSGHQFPNYSSELNVNALLLGDSALYLCASSLEQAYNEKLFFGSGTQLSVL.

The chain employs TRBV18 and TRBJ1-2, with D possibly being TRBD1 (6 bases). This CDR3 has 15 residues. Germline assignment: CDR1 KGHSH and CDR2 LQKENI. V shed 1 base and J shed 6 bases, with 15 bases lying between them. CDR3 in amino acids: CASSPRGARGHGYTF. In DNA, the CDR3 is TGTGCCAGCTCACCACGGGGGGCCCGGGGTCATGGCTACACCTTC.

The sample holds one count of this clone. The chain recombines TRBV28 with TRBJ1-2; 8 bases agree with TRBD1. Germline-derived CDR1 and CDR2 are MDHEN and SYDVKM. The CDR3 length is 15 residues. CDR3 sequence reads: CATGTGGTWGYGYTF. Here the CDR3 DNA reads TGTGCGACCGGGACAGGTGGGACCTGGGGCTATGGCTACACCTTC.

The CDR3 region has the DNA TGTGCCAGCAGCTCTTCACCAGGGCGTGATACGCAGTATTTT. Translated, it gives CASSSSPGRDTQYF. The chain links TRBV21-1 to TRBJ2-3; TRBD1 is the table's D call, not checked against the DNA. TRBV21-1 is a documented pseudogene. The length of the CDR3 is 14 residues.

This sequence joins TRBV2 and TRBJ2-2; 10 bases map to TRBD2. CDR3 length: 15 amino acids. V shed 6 bases and J 6 bases; nucleotides not matched to a gene: 7. Germline lookup yields CDR1 SNHLY and CDR2 FYNNEI. CDR3: CASRGTSARAGELFF. For the CDR3, the DNA is TGTGCCAGCAGGGGGACTAGCGCTCGCGCCGGGGAGCTGTTTTTT.

The chain combines TRBV5-1 with TRBJ2-1; 14 bases match TRBD2. This CDR3 is built from 18 residues. Trimming at V came to 4 bases and at J to 8 bases, leaving 14 bases not matched to a gene. Per germline, CDR1 SGHRS and CDR2 YFSETQ. The CDR3 nucleotides are TGCGCCAGCAGCCCCTCTAAAATACCGGGACTAGCGGGAGATGAGCAGTTCTTC. This translates into CASSPSKIPGLAGDEQFF.

The rearrangement links TRBV5-1 to TRBJ2-1, with D hard to call. Per the germline V gene, CDR1 is SGHRS and CDR2 is YFSETQ. V was shortened by 0 bases and J by 5 bases, with 12 bases between the two germline ends. The CDR3 loop spans 15 amino acids. CDR3 protein: CASSLDSPSDNEQFF. The CDR3 coding sequence is TGCGCCAGCAGCTTGGACAGCCCATCGGACAATGAGCAGTTCTTC.

This chain links TRBV19 with TRBJ2-7; TRBD1 aligns across 7 bases. Germline CDR1 and CDR2: LNHDA and SQIVND (reference sequence). V lost 1 base to trimming and J lost 5 bases; unmatched junction nucleotides: 8. This CDR3 is built from 15 residues. The CDR3 protein is CASSIVTGAWHEQYF. The CDR3 DNA sequence: TGTGCCAGTAGTATAGTCACAGGGGCCTGGCACGAGCAGTACTTC.

The V gene is TRBV19, the J gene TRBJ2-3; TRBD2 is a possible D gene (5 bases). Germline V gene data show CDR1 as LNHDA and CDR2 as SQIVND (reference sequence). Trimming removed 8 bases from V and 4 bases from J, with 13 bases in between. The CDR3 runs to 13 residues. The CDR3, as DNA: TGTGCCAGTGGCTCCTTCGGGGCAGATACGCAGTATTTT. It codes for CASGSFGADTQYF.

V is TRBV5-1 and J is TRBJ1-1; D ambiguous. Per the germline V gene, CDR1 is SGHRS and CDR2 is YFSETQ. V was shortened by 0 bases and J by 1 base, with 13 bases between the two germline ends. This CDR3 is built from 16 residues. CDR3 region: CASSLVSRPRNTEAFF. In nucleotides, the CDR3 is TGCGCCAGCAGCTTGGTCTCTCGGCCGAGGAACACTGAAGCTTTCTTT.

This sequence joins TRBV28 and TRBJ2-1; 9 bases are shared with TRBD1. Germline V CDR1 and CDR2: MDHEN, SYDVKM. The CDR3 has 16 residues. V shed 3 bases and J 8 bases; nucleotides not matched to a gene: 11. This CDR3 is CASSLLPGQGDHEQFF. The CDR3 DNA sequence: TGTGCCAGCAGTTTGCTGCCGGGACAGGGAGACCATGAGCAGTTCTTC.

The J gene is TRBJ2-7, the V gene TRBV29-1; maybe TRBD1 (6 bases). V was clipped by 7 bases and J by 0 bases, with 10 bases between them. CDR3 length equals 12 residues. Germline CDR1 reads SQVTM; CDR2 reads ANQGSEA. Here the CDR3 DNA reads TGCAGCGCCTGGGACAACTCCTACGAGCAGTACTTC. This gives the protein CSAWDNSYEQYF.

This clone was observed once. The chain has TRBV28 and TRBJ2-4, with 14 bases fitting TRBD2. From germline, CDR1 is MDHEN and CDR2 SYDVKM. This CDR3 region has 16 residues. J was trimmed by 7 bases and V by 4 bases; bases with no gene match: 6. CDR3 in amino acids: CASSSGTSGSLNIQYF. CDR3 nucleotide sequence: TGTGCCAGCAGTTCCGGGACTAGCGGGAGTCTCAACATTCAGTACTTC. Full variable domain (remainder filled in from reference TRBV28 and TRBJ2-4): DVKVTQSSRYLVKRTGEKVFLECVQDMDHENMFWYRQDPGLGLRLIYFSYDVKMKEKGDIPEGYSVSREKKERFSLILESASTNQTSMYLCASSSGTSGSLNIQYFGAGTRLSVL.

V usage is TRBV15 and J usage is TRBJ2-1, with 9 bases matching TRBD2. CDR3 length: 17 residues. V lost 1 base to trimming and J lost 6 bases; unmatched junction nucleotides: 10. The germline V gene encodes CDR1 LNHNV and CDR2 YYDKDF (reference sequence). In DNA, the CDR3 is TGTGCCACCAGCAGAGTTTCGGTAGCGGGAGTGGGCAATGAGCAGTTCTTC. It specifies CATSRVSVAGVGNEQFF.

The V and J genes are TRBV7-3 and TRBJ2-1; no clear D. With 1 base removed from V and 6 bases from J, the gap between germline ends came to 13 bases. From germline, CDR1 is SGHTA and CDR2 FQGTGA. This CDR3 is 15 amino acids long. The CDR3 region has the DNA TGTGCCAGCAGCTTAAACTCGCAGGCTTCCAATGAGCAGTTCTTC. It specifies CASSLNSQASNEQFF.